A single T cell receptor beta chain is shown here with its context. This clonotype was counted only a few times. Its binding antigen is unknown. Base-call qualities are not available, and no considerably larger clone is one nucleotide away. A distance of 16 bases separates the germline ends of V and J, which lose 5 bases and 8 bases respectively. The CDR3 starts with the cysteine, ends with the phenylalanine, and has 14 residues. Left in the record is the CDR3 DNA by itself, 42 bases read in frame from the first base. This sample was included in a study of T-cell reconstitution after alpha-beta-depleted transplantation in children (dated by TCRdb to 2016 to 2018). Regarding the complete study: The study quantitatively tracked T-cell immune reconstitution after TCRalphabeta/CD19-depleted allogeneic hematopoietic cell transplantation in children using TCR repertoire profiling.

Library creation used PCR. Instrument used: Illumina HiSeq 2500. Molecular barcoding was employed in the preparation of TCR libraries, with unique molecular identifiers being used to normalize TCRbeta repertoire quantification. The public reads were run again by TCRdb, first through fastp at Q25 and then through MiXCR, and only productive beta chains were kept. Every CDR3 protein is listed once, alongside the most common genes and DNA of its rows. The sample table holds about 640,000 distinct CDR3 sequences, of which roughly 17% were seen once. Around 0.96% of the sample comes from the top ten. This clonotype was obtained from a human donor who donated a stem cell graft to a child with acute myeloid leukemia. Source: PBMCs from the stem cell graft donor, taken from the stem cell graft. Recombination connected TRBV12-3 or TRBV12-4 to TRBJ1-5; TRBD1 is a weak D gene call, 5 bases matching. The CDR3 reads as follows: CASSPSGLAEPQHF. The nucleotide sequence reads as follows: TGTGCCAGCAGTCCCTCGGGGCTCGCCGAGCCCCAGCATTTT.